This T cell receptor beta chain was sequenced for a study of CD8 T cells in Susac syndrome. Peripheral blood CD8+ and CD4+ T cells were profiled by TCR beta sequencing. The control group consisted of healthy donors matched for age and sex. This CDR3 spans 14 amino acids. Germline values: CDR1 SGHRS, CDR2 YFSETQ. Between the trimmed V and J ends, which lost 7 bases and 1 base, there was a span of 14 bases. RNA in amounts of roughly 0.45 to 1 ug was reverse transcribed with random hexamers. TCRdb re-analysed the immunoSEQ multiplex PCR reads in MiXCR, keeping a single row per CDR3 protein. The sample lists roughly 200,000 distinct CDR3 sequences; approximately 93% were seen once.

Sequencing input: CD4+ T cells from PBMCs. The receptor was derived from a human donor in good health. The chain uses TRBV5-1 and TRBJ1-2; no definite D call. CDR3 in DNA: TGCGCCAGCCGTTCCGGAGACGTTAACTATGGCTACACCTTC. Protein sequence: CASRSGDVNYGYTF.